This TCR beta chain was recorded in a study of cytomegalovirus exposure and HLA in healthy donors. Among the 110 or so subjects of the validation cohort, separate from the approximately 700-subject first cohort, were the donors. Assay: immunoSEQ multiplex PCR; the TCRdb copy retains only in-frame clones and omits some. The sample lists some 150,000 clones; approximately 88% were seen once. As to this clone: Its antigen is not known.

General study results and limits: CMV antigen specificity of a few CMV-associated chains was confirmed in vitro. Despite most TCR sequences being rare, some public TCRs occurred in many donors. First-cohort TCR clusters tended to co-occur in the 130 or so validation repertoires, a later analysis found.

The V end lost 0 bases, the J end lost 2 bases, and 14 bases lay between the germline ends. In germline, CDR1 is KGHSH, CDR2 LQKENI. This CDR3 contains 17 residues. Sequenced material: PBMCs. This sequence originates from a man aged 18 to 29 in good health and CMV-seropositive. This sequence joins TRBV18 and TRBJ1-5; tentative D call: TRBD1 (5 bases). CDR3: CASSPPKGSGGNQPQHF. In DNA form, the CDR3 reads TGTGCCAGCTCACCACCGAAGGGGTCTGGGGGCAATCAGCCCCAGCATTTT.